The source of this TCR beta chain is a study of OX40 agonist ivuxolimab in advanced cancers. The table came from immunoSEQ multiplex PCR; TCRdb's copy has only in-frame clones and leaves some out. Of roughly 89,000 clones in the sample, 85% to 90% were seen once. With 5 bases removed from V and 1 base from J, the gap between germline ends came to 5 bases. Looked up from germline, CDR1 is GTSNPN and CDR2 is SVGIG (reference sequence). The CDR3 loop spans 11 amino acids. The sample consisted of CD4+ or CD8+ T cells sorted from blood, taken in a trial of the OX40 agonist ivuxolimab. The chain employs TRBV30 and TRBJ1-2; D call uncertain. The origin of this receptor is an adult with an advanced solid tumor such as melanoma, head and neck, liver or kidney cancer. The chain's CDR3 is CAWSDNYGYTF. In nucleotides, the CDR3 is TGTGCCTGGTCGGATAACTATGGCTACACCTTC.